These 15 T cell receptor beta chains were all obtained from the same sample, sequenced in a study of blood T cell repertoires in COVID-19. Generated by immunoSEQ multiplex PCR, the TCRdb table keeps only in-frame clones and is missing some. The sample shows 95,000 to 150,000 clones, 85% of them seen only once. The sequenced material came from peripheral blood. These receptors all come from a woman at least 80 years old with acute or convalescent COVID-19.

The chain employs TRBV4-3 and TRBJ2-3; no firm D call. The V end was cut by 0 bases, the J end by 5 bases, with 15 bases between. This CDR3 region has 16 residues. Germline CDR1 reads LGHNA; CDR2 reads YSLEER. As DNA, the CDR3 is TGCGCCAGCAGCCAAGATGCCAGAGACATGGGAGATACGCAGTATTTT. Translated: CASSQDARDMGDTQYF.

This clone was observed a few times. V gene TRBV2 combines with J gene TRBJ1-1; D may be TRBD1 (5 bases). Germline V CDR1 and CDR2: SNHLY, FYNNEI. V was pared by 3 bases and J by 4 bases, with 12 bases between. This CDR3 contains 14 residues. CDR3 in amino acids: CASSDGRVRTEAFF. The CDR3 nucleotides are TGTGCCAGCAGTGACGGCAGGGTTCGCACTGAAGCTTTCTTT. Variable domain in full (rest from reference TRBV2 and TRBJ1-1): EPEVTQTPSHQVTQMGQEVILRCVPISNHLYFYWYRQILGQKVEFLVSFYNNEISEKSEIFDDQFSVERPDGSNFTLKIRSTKLEDSAMYFCASSDGRVRTEAFFGQGTRLTVV.

The rearrangement uses TRBV5-1 and TRBJ2-3, with a possible D match to TRBD1 (6 bases). Trimming shortened V by 3 bases and J by 0 bases, and 20 bases separated the two germline ends. The CDR3 is 18 residues long. CDR1 is SGHRS and CDR2 is YFSETQ in the germline V gene. The DNA for the CDR3 is TGCGCCAGCAGCTCCTTTGTGGGGGCTGTACCGAGCACAGATACGCAGTATTTT. Amino acids: CASSSFVGAVPSTDTQYF.

This clone was detected only a few times. The chain carries TRBV10-3 and TRBJ2-3; TRBD2 matches 10 bases. The CDR3 has 15 residues. V trimming: 6 bases; J trimming: 1 base; junction bases outside the gene matches: 4. Germline values: CDR1 ENHRY, CDR2 SYGVKD. The CDR3 region has the DNA TGTGCCATCAGCTCTCTAGCGGGGGGCACAGATACGCAGTATTTT. Its translation is CAISSLAGGTDTQYF.

The genes are TRBV16 and TRBJ2-7, with 7 bases lining up with TRBD1. Germline V gene sequence: CDR1 KGHSY, CDR2 FQNENV. The trim removed 3 bases at V and 4 bases at J, leaving 3 bases unmatched. The CDR3 spans 13 residues. The CDR3 bases are TGTGCCAGCAGCCACGCAGGGGGATACGAGCAGTACTTC. It encodes CASSHAGGYEQYF.

The chain joins TRBV28 to TRBJ1-6, with a weak D call TRBD1 (5 bases). This CDR3 is 13 amino acids long. Germline CDR1 and CDR2: MDHEN and SYDVKM. V dropped 7 bases and J dropped 10 bases, with 14 bases sitting between them. CDR3 coding DNA: TGTGCCAGCAAAGACAGCTTAGTATCACCCCTCCACTTT. This gives the protein CASKDSLVSPLHF.

The chain links TRBV4-2 to TRBJ2-5; D may be TRBD2 (7 bases). Germline V gene lookup returns CDR1 LGHNA and CDR2 YNFKEQ. Trimming took 0 bases from V and 6 from J, leaving 17 bases between them. The CDR3 sequence is 16 residues long. The CDR3 reads CASSQDRSGGGKTQYF. In nucleotides, the CDR3 is TGTGCCAGCAGCCAAGATAGATCGGGGGGCGGAAAGACCCAGTACTTC.

V usage is TRBV5-6 and J usage is TRBJ1-5, with D unresolved. CDR3 length: 14 residues. The germline V and J ends were trimmed by 0 bases and 4 bases, with 8 bases remaining between them. Germline CDR1 and CDR2: SGHDT and YYEEEE. This CDR3 is CASSLGWRNQPQHF. CDR3 nucleotides: TGTGCCAGCAGCTTGGGCTGGAGAAATCAGCCCCAGCATTTT.

The chain carries TRBV6-2 or TRBV6-3 and TRBJ1-6; the match to TRBD1 covers 8 bases. The CDR3 runs to 18 residues. Germline V gene data show CDR1 as MNHEY and CDR2 as SVGEGT. After removal of 6 bases from V and 7 bases from J, the junction contained 17 bases not matched to a gene. CDR3 coding DNA: TGTGCCAGCAGCCCTACAAGGACAGGGAGAATCCAAAATTCACCCCTCCACTTT. This translates into CASSPTRTGRIQNSPLHF.

This clone was seen once. The chain links TRBV5-1 to TRBJ1-6; 8 bases map to TRBD1. Germline-derived CDR1 and CDR2 are SGHRS and YFSETQ. CDR3 size: 18 residues. V was pared by 4 bases and J by 6 bases, with 15 bases of the junction left unmatched. The CDR3 bases are TGCGCCAGCAGCCTCCAAGGGTATAGACAGGGGCTTAATTCACCCCTCCACTTT. Protein sequence: CASSLQGYRQGLNSPLHF.

The chain joins TRBV29-1 to TRBJ1-1; 10 positions agree with TRBD1. Looked up from germline, CDR1 is SQVTM and CDR2 is ANQGSEA. V was clipped by 6 bases and J by 4 bases; unmatched bases: 5. The CDR3 runs to 13 residues. As DNA, the CDR3 is TGCAGCGTAGAGGGACAGGGGAGCACTGAAGCTTTCTTT. Its protein product is CSVEGQGSTEAFF.

The chain joins TRBV3-1 (or the pseudogene TRBV3-2) to TRBJ2-2; possible D gene TRBD2, 6 bases. Germline V gives CDR1 LGHDT, CDR2 YNNKEL (reference sequence). CDR3 size: 17 residues. V was shortened by 3 bases and J by 5 bases, with 19 bases between the two germline ends. The DNA of the CDR3 is TGTGCCAGCAGCCAGTATGCGGGACGGGCGGAAACCGGGGAGCTGTTTTTT. It yields the protein CASSQYAGRAETGELFF.

The rearrangement links TRBV5-1 to TRBJ1-1; 9 nucleotides agree with TRBD1. The V and J ends lost 8 bases and 5 bases, in that order; junction bases with no gene match: 10. The germline CDR1 and CDR2 sequences are SGHRS and YFSETQ. The CDR3 contains 14 residues. The CDR3 coding sequence is TGCGCCAGTCAAGTGGGACAGGGTGTTACTGAAGCTTTCTTT. Amino acid sequence: CASQVGQGVTEAFF.

CDR3 in DNA: TGTGCCAGCAGCTTCGGACTAGCGGGGAAAGAGACCCAGTACTTC. Protein sequence: CASSFGLAGKETQYF. The J gene is TRBJ2-5, the V gene TRBV7-2; 12 positions match TRBD2. V gave up 3 bases and J gave up 3 bases; unmatched junction bases: 2. CDR1 and CDR2 (germline): SGHTA, FQGNSA. The CDR3 is made up of 15 amino acids.

The chain couples TRBV5-1 to TRBJ1-2, with D possibly TRBD1 on 6 matching bases. V was pared by 0 bases and J by 12 bases, with 15 bases between. CDR3 length: 13 residues. CDR1 and CDR2 (germline): SGHRS, YFSETQ. The CDR3 loop reads CASSLGSGQQNTF. Written as DNA, the CDR3 is TGCGCCAGCAGCTTGGGTTCAGGACAGCAAAACACCTTC. The whole variable domain, remainder taken from reference TRBV5-1 and TRBJ1-2, is KAGVTQTPRYLIKTRGQQVTLSCSPISGHRSVSWYQQTPGQGLQFLFEYFSETQRNKGNFPGRFSGRQFSNSRSEMNVSTLELGDSALYLCASSLGSGQQNTFGSGTRLTVV.